This section outlines one TCR beta chain sequence together with its context. Assay used: immunoSEQ multiplex PCR; TCRdb lists only in-frame clones, some missing. The sample includes roughly 160,000 clones, about 82% of them seen just once. This sample is part of a study of blood T cell repertoires in COVID-19. This CDR3 comprises 15 residues. The specimen sequenced was peripheral blood. The chain links TRBV12-1 to TRBJ1-1; the table's TRBD1 call for D was not verified on the DNA. TRBV12-1 is marked as a pseudogene. The receptor was derived from a woman over 75 with COVID-19, enrolled during active disease. The CDR3 DNA reads as TGTGCCAGCAGCCTTCCCCACAGGGAGAGCACTGAAGCTTTCTTT. It yields the protein CASSLPHRESTEAFF.